A single sample is the source of the 32 T cell receptor beta chains below, sequenced in a study of blood T cell repertoires in COVID-19. The data were produced by immunoSEQ multiplex PCR, yet TCRdb's version contains in-frame clones alone and is incomplete. The profile shows roughly 170,000 clones, 70% to 85% of them singletons. Specimen: PBMCs or T cells enriched from blood (not recorded which). These receptors were obtained from a man aged 50 to 60 who had recovered from COVID-19.

The chain uses TRBV5-1 and TRBJ2-5; 8 bases are shared with TRBD1. The CDR3 runs to 13 residues. CDR1 and CDR2 from the germline V gene are SGHRS and YFSETQ. Trimming removed 5 bases from V and 5 bases from J; junction bases left unmatched: 5. DNA for the CDR3: TGCGCCAGCAGTCAGGGGGCGCGGGAGACCCAGTACTTC. Translation gives CASSQGARETQYF.

The chain links TRBV6-5 to TRBJ2-7; 12 nucleotides match TRBD2. The CDR3 has 14 amino acids. J lost 4 bases, V lost 7 bases, and 5 bases had no gene match. Germline V CDR1 and CDR2: MNHEY, SVGAGI. DNA of the CDR3: TGTGCCAGCACCCGACTAGCGGGGGCTTACGAGCAGTACTTC. Its protein is CASTRLAGAYEQYF.

V and J are TRBV13 and TRBJ1-4; 7 nucleotides line up with TRBD1. This CDR3 spans 16 amino acids. With V trimmed by 5 bases and J by 5 bases, 11 bases remained unmatched. From germline, CDR1 is PRHDT and CDR2 FYEKMQ (reference sequence). The CDR3 nucleotides are TGTGCCAGCAGCGCTTCCCAGGGGGTTACAAATGAAAAACTGTTTTTT. Translating gives CASSASQGVTNEKLFF.

This rearrangement joins TRBV5-1 to TRBJ2-3, with D unclear. The CDR3 totals 16 residues. Germline lookup yields CDR1 SGHRS and CDR2 YFSETQ. V was clipped by 0 bases and J by 3 bases, with 14 bases between them. The CDR3: CASSLGPGSLTDTQYF. CDR3 nucleotide sequence: TGCGCCAGCAGCTTGGGTCCGGGTTCATTAACAGATACGCAGTATTTT.

The chain combines TRBV2 with TRBJ1-1, with D maybe TRBD1 (6 bases). Germline CDR1 SNHLY, CDR2 FYNNEI. V lost 1 base and J 0 bases, leaving 12 bases between the germline ends. The CDR3 covers 16 residues. Written as DNA, the CDR3 is TGTGCCAGCAGTGAAGAACAGGGCCCCATGAACACTGAAGCTTTCTTT. Encoded protein: CASSEEQGPMNTEAFF. The whole variable domain, remainder taken from reference TRBV2 and TRBJ1-1, is EPEVTQTPSHQVTQMGQEVILRCVPISNHLYFYWYRQILGQKVEFLVSFYNNEISEKSEIFDDQFSVERPDGSNFTLKIRSTKLEDSAMYFCASSEEQGPMNTEAFFGQGTRLTVV.

CDR3 sequence (DNA): TGCGCCAGCAGCTTGGATCCGTACACTGAAGCTTTCTTT. Protein sequence: CASSLDPYTEAFF. V is TRBV5-1 and J is TRBJ1-1; D ambiguous. Germline V CDR1 and CDR2: SGHRS, YFSETQ. This CDR3 has 13 residues. The V end was cut by 0 bases, the J end by 3 bases, with 6 bases between.

This clone appeared a few times. The V call is TRBV9, the J call TRBJ2-7; the match to TRBD1 covers 7 bases. Germline assignment: CDR1 SGDLS and CDR2 YYNGEE. This CDR3 is built from 13 residues. After removal of 4 bases from V and 3 bases from J, the junction contained 4 bases not matched to a gene. The CDR3 DNA follows: TGTGCCAGCAGCAACCGGGACAGCTACGAGCAGTACTTC. Protein: CASSNRDSYEQYF.

V is TRBV24-1 and J is TRBJ2-3; TRBD2 is a possible D gene (7 bases). V gave up 5 bases and J gave up 2 bases, with 10 bases separating them. The CDR3 consists of 14 residues. Germline CDR1 KGHDR, CDR2 SFDVKD. CDR3 in amino acids: CATSGRGLTDTQYF. The CDR3 coding sequence is TGTGCCACCAGTGGGCGGGGGCTCACAGATACGCAGTATTTT.

This clone has just a few counts. The chain links TRBV6-1 to TRBJ2-7; tentatively, D is TRBD1 (6 bases). The CDR3 is 14 residues long. CDR1 is MNHNS and CDR2 is SASEGT in the germline V gene. Trimming removed 2 bases from V and 5 bases from J, with 13 bases in between. The CDR3 nucleotides are TGTGCCAGCAGTGAACAGGGGATTGGCGACGAGCAGTACTTC. This encodes CASSEQGIGDEQYF.

This chain joins TRBV19 and TRBJ2-1; 10 bases agree with TRBD1. This CDR3 is 17 amino acids long. The ends lost 0 bases at V and 9 bases at J; junction bases unmatched: 11. Germline V CDR1 and CDR2: LNHDA, SQIVND (reference sequence). In DNA, the CDR3 is TGTGCCAGTAGTATAGAGATATCCGGGACAGGGGTCCGTGAGCAGTTCTTC. Encoded protein: CASSIEISGTGVREQFF.

The rearrangement joins TRBV27 to TRBJ1-2, with D unclear. Germline V lookup: CDR1 MNHEY, CDR2 SMNVEV (reference sequence). Trimming shortened V by 8 bases and J by 4 bases, and 23 bases separated the two germline ends. The CDR3 loop spans 16 amino acids. The CDR3 DNA sequence: TGTGCCAGCTCAAGGCTGGTGAGCCGGGGTGGCTATGGCTACACCTTC. Protein product: CASSRLVSRGGYGYTF.

The rearrangement links TRBV5-1 to TRBJ1-5; no clear D gene. Germline lookup yields CDR1 SGHRS and CDR2 YFSETQ. The CDR3 extends over 12 amino acids. Trimming took off 3 bases at V and 13 bases at J, with 14 bases between the two ends. The CDR3 sequence: CASSSEGGSQHF. The CDR3 coding sequence is TGCGCCAGCAGCTCCGAAGGCGGGAGTCAGCATTTT.

The rearrangement uses TRBV4-3 and TRBJ2-2; 10 nucleotides match TRBD1. The CDR3 extends over 16 amino acids. J gave up 7 bases and V 3 bases, and 8 bases lay outside the gene matches. The germline gives CDR1 LGHNA, CDR2 YSLEER. This CDR3 is CASSHQDRGQNGELFF. The CDR3 DNA is TGCGCCAGCAGCCACCAAGACAGGGGGCAAAACGGGGAGCTGTTTTTT.

The chain employs TRBV5-5 and TRBJ2-1; 7 bases are a match to TRBD1. This CDR3 region has 14 residues. Germline assignment: CDR1 SGHKS and CDR2 YYEKEE (reference sequence). The V and J ends lost 4 bases and 8 bases, in that order; junction bases with no gene match: 9. In DNA form, the CDR3 reads TGTGCCAGCAGCATAGACAGGGCTATCTATGAGCAGTTCTTC. Amino acids: CASSIDRAIYEQFF.

This clone showed up just once. V and J are TRBV21-1 and TRBJ2-7; the table's D call of TRBD2 was not tested on the DNA. TRBV21-1 counts as a pseudogene. The CDR3 totals 16 residues. The CDR3 here is CASSKALGRWGDEQYF. In DNA form, the CDR3 reads TGTGCCAGCAGCAAAGCCCTCGGAAGATGGGGGGACGAGCAGTACTTC.

The gene calls are TRBV6-4 and TRBJ1-6, with TRBD1 matching over 9 bases. The CDR3 is made up of 14 amino acids. V lost 5 bases and J lost 9; bases outside the gene matches: 5. Germline loops: CDR1 MRHNA, CDR2 SNTAGT. The chain's CDR3 is CASSLTGGSSPLHF. The CDR3 DNA reads TGTGCCAGCAGTTTGACAGGGGGGAGTTCACCCCTCCACTTT.

The chain combines TRBV7-2 with TRBJ1-1, with D possibly being TRBD1 (6 bases). Per the germline V gene, CDR1 is SGHTA and CDR2 is FQGNSA. V lost 4 bases to trimming and J lost 0 bases, with 18 bases between them. This CDR3 has 17 amino acids. The CDR3 coding sequence is TGTGCCAGCAGCTCTTACAGGGCCTGGGACATGAACACTGAAGCTTTCTTT. It is translated as CASSSYRAWDMNTEAFF.

This chain connects TRBV5-1 to TRBJ1-4, with 8 bases identical to TRBD1. Germline V gene data show CDR1 as SGHRS and CDR2 as YFSETQ. This CDR3 has 15 amino acids. The V and J ends lost 4 bases and 8 bases, in that order; junction bases with no gene match: 10. The CDR3 DNA follows: TGCGCCAGCAGCCGACAGGGGACCGAGAAGGAAAAACTGTTTTTT. Encoded protein: CASSRQGTEKEKLFF.

The rearrangement links TRBV19 to TRBJ2-3; 7 bases match TRBD1. The CDR3 sequence is 13 residues long. From germline, CDR1 is LNHDA and CDR2 SQIVND (reference sequence). The V and J ends lost 5 bases and 14 bases, in that order; junction bases with no gene match: 13. The CDR3 loop reads CASSSSGTADRYF. CDR3 coding DNA: TGTGCCAGTAGTTCGTCCGGGACAGCCGATCGGTATTTT.

The V and J genes are TRBV5-4 and TRBJ2-2; the match to TRBD1 covers 7 bases. This CDR3 has 15 amino acids. CDR1 and CDR2 from the germline V gene are SGHNT and YYREEE (reference sequence). The junction had 9 bases not matched to a gene; V was cut back by 4 bases and J by 6 bases. The CDR3 DNA reads as TGTGCCAGCAGCCCGTCCCTGACAGGGTCCGGGGAGCTGTTTTTT. Translation: CASSPSLTGSGELFF.

This clone was seen a handful of times. This chain joins TRBV9 and TRBJ2-7; tentative D call: TRBD1 (6 bases). The length of the CDR3 is 14 residues. V was shortened by 4 bases and J by 2 bases, with 13 bases between the two germline ends. In germline, CDR1 is SGDLS, CDR2 YYNGEE. CDR3 nucleotides: TGTGCCAGCAGCCCGGACAGCCTACCCTACGAGCAGTACTTC. It encodes CASSPDSLPYEQYF.

The J gene is TRBJ1-2, the V gene TRBV7-9; 9 bases match TRBD1. The CDR3 runs to 14 residues. Germline V lookup: CDR1 SEHNR, CDR2 FQNEAQ (reference sequence). After removal of 3 bases from V and 7 bases from J, the junction contained 6 bases not matched to a gene. The CDR3 reads CASSLDRGKIGYTF. CDR3 DNA: TGTGCCAGCAGCTTGGACAGGGGTAAGATTGGCTACACCTTC. Using reference TRBV7-9 and TRBJ1-2 for the parts outside the CDR3, the full variable domain is DTGVSQNPRHKITKRGQNVTFRCDPISEHNRLYWYRQTLGQGPEFLTYFQNEAQLEKSRLLSDRFSAERPKGSFSTLEIQRTEQGDSAMYLCASSLDRGKIGYTFGSGTRLTVV.

The chain uses TRBV29-1 and TRBJ1-5, with 7 bases fitting TRBD1. The length of the CDR3 is 13 residues. The germline V gene has CDR1 SQVTM and CDR2 ANQGSEA. Losses at the gene ends were 7 bases for V and 7 bases for J; bases not matched to a gene: 10. CDR3 amino acids: CSAGGGSGQPQHF. As DNA, the CDR3 is TGCAGCGCAGGAGGGGGCTCGGGGCAGCCCCAGCATTTT.

This chain joins TRBV27 and TRBJ1-1, with D hard to call. V was cut by 6 bases and J by 3 bases, with 5 bases left in between. Germline V gives CDR1 MNHEY, CDR2 SMNVEV (reference sequence). The CDR3 consists of 11 residues. The CDR3 DNA sequence: TGTGCCAGCAGGCGGGACACTGAAGCTTTCTTT. This gives the protein CASRRDTEAFF.

The J gene is TRBJ2-1, the V gene TRBV19; 13 nucleotides agree with TRBD2. V was clipped by 3 bases and J by 9 bases; unmatched bases: 5. Germline V gene sequence: CDR1 LNHDA, CDR2 SQIVND (reference sequence). This CDR3 contains 15 residues. The CDR3 DNA reads as TGTGCCAGTAGTATCACTAGCGGGGGGGCGGGTGAGCAGTTCTTC. Encoded protein: CASSITSGGAGEQFF.

The chain combines TRBV4-2 with TRBJ2-5, with TRBD2 identical over 9 bases. Germline V gene data show CDR1 as LGHNA and CDR2 as YNFKEQ. This CDR3 contains 15 residues. The ends lost 4 bases at V and 5 bases at J; junction bases unmatched: 8. The CDR3 reads CASSPSGGRAETQYF. CDR3 sequence (DNA): TGTGCCAGCAGCCCCAGCGGGGGGCGAGCGGAGACCCAGTACTTC.

The V call is TRBV28, the J call TRBJ2-2, with 7 bases matching TRBD2. Trimming removed 6 bases from V and 3 bases from J; junction bases left unmatched: 7. The CDR3 sequence is 15 residues long. The V gene's germline CDR1 is MDHEN and CDR2 SYDVKM. The CDR3 loop reads CASRTGTKDTGELFF. CDR3 DNA sequence: TGTGCCAGCAGAACTGGGACTAAGGACACCGGGGAGCTGTTTTTT.

The rearrangement links TRBV30 to TRBJ2-1; 8 nucleotides line up with TRBD2. Germline V gives CDR1 GTSNPN, CDR2 SVGIG (reference sequence). V trimming: 2 bases; J trimming: 8 bases; junction bases outside the gene matches: 11. The CDR3 runs 15 residues. DNA for the CDR3: TGTGCCTGGAGTCTCGGGGTAGCGGGGATTTATGAGCAGTTCTTC. Translation gives CAWSLGVAGIYEQFF.

This clone was recorded only once. V gene TRBV27 combines with J gene TRBJ2-7; no reliable D call. The germline V gene encodes CDR1 MNHEY and CDR2 SMNVEV (reference sequence). This CDR3 is built from 12 residues. V was pared by 5 bases and J by 6 bases, with 11 bases between. The CDR3 DNA reads as TGTGCCAGCAGTCCGCCGACACGCGAGCAGTACTTC. It translates to CASSPPTREQYF.

The V and J genes are TRBV10-3 and TRBJ1-5; D gene ambiguous. V lost 4 bases and J 6 bases, leaving 10 bases between the germline ends. The CDR3 length is 13 residues. Per the germline V gene, CDR1 is ENHRY and CDR2 is SYGVKD. CDR3 DNA: TGTGCCATCAGTGGACATGCTGGTCAGCCCCAGCATTTT. Amino acids: CAISGHAGQPQHF.

This clone was detected only a few times. The chain links TRBV7-8 to TRBJ1-3; D is perhaps TRBD1 (5 bases). CDR1 SGHVS and CDR2 FQNEAQ come from the germline V gene. Trimming shortened V by 5 bases and J by 1 base, and 6 bases separated the two germline ends. The CDR3 loop spans 13 amino acids. CDR3 nucleotide sequence: TGTGCCAGCAGCGGGGCTTCTGGAAACACCATATATTTT. It is translated as CASSGASGNTIYF. The complete variable domain, with remaining parts taken from reference TRBV7-8 and TRBJ1-3, reads GAGVSQSPRYKVAKRGQDVALRCDPISGHVSLFWYQQALGQGPEFLTYFQNEAQLDKSGLPSDRFFAERPEGSVSTLKIQRTQQEDSAVYLCASSGASGNTIYFGEGSWLTVV.

The chain joins TRBV5-5 to TRBJ1-3; D might be TRBD1 (6 bases). The ends were cut back, 4 bases at V and 2 bases at J, with 13 bases in the middle. The CDR3 sequence is 15 residues long. Per germline, CDR1 SGHKS and CDR2 YYEKEE (reference sequence). CDR3 DNA: TGTGCCAGCAGCCCGGACAGTTGGACTGGAAACACCATATATTTT. This codes for CASSPDSWTGNTIYF.